This T cell receptor (beta chain) was observed in a study of T-cell memory formation after mild COVID-19. Comments on this clonotype: Its matching antigen is unknown.

TCRdb processed the 5' RACE reads anew with MiXCR; each CDR3 protein has one entry. This sample yields about 610,000 distinct CDR3 sequences, of which 17% are seen a single time; just over 8% belongs to the top ten. Points from the study as a whole: A balance of CD4 and CD8 characterized clones contracting day 15 to 85, whereas later expanders leaned CD4+.

The clonotype comes from an adult woman who had mild COVID-19 (a few samples of this study predate the infection). Cell type and time point are not known. Sequencing used PBMCs or a T cell subset sorted from them (not recorded which).

CDR3 sequence (DNA): TGCGCCAGCAGCTTGCCCAGGGTGGGGAAAGGGAACACTGAAGCTTTCTTT. It yields the protein CASSLPRVGKGNTEAFF. J is TRBJ1-1 and V is TRBV5-1; weak D call: TRBD1 (5 bases). The germline V gene has CDR1 SGHRS and CDR2 YFSETQ. This CDR3 has 17 residues. V dropped 1 base and J dropped 1 base, with 17 bases sitting between them.